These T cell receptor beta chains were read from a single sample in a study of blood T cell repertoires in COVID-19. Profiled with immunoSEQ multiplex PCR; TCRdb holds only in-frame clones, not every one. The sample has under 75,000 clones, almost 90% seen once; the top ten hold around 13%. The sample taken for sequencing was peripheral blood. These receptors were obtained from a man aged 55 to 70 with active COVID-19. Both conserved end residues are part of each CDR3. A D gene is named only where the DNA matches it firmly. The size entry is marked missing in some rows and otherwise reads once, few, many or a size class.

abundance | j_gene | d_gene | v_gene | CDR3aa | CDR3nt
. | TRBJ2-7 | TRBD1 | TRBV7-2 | CASSFLPWDSPDEQYF | TGTGCCAGCAGTTTCCTGCCCTGGGACAGTCCCGACGAGCAGTACTTC
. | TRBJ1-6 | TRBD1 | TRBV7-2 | CASSSRQGNNSPLHF | TGTGCCAGCAGCAGCCGACAGGGCAATAATTCACCCCTCCACTTT
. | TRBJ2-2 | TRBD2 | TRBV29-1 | CSARTSGLTGELFF | TGCAGCGCACGGACTAGCGGCCTCACCGGGGAGCTGTTTTTT
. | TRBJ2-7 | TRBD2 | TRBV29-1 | CSVEVAGSSYEQYF | TGCAGCGTTGAGGTAGCGGGGAGCTCCTACGAGCAGTACTTC
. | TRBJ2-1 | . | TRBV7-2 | CASSPQDYNEQFF | TGTGCCAGCAGCCCGCAGGATTACAATGAGCAGTTCTTC
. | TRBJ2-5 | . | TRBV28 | CAALSGNQETQYF | TGTGCCGCCCTATCCGGGAACCAAGAGACCCAGTACTTC
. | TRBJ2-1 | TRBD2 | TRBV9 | CASSGGLAGVAEQFF | TGTGCCAGCAGCGGGGGACTAGCGGGAGTAGCCGAGCAGTTCTTC
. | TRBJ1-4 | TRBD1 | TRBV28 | CASSQGQGILTNEKLFF | TGTGCCAGCAGTCAGGGACAGGGGATATTAACTAATGAAAAACTGTTTTTT
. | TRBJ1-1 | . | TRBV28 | CASSLSYLSRRDTEAFF | TGTGCCAGCAGTTTATCATACCTATCTCGACGGGACACTGAAGCTTTCTTT
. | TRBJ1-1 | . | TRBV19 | CASSTGDAVTEAFF | TGTGCCAGTAGTACCGGGGATGCGGTGACTGAAGCTTTCTTT
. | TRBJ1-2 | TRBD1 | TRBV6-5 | CASSMTGLMGYTF | TGTGCCAGCAGTATGACAGGGCTAATGGGCTACACCTTC
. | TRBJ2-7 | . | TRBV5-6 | CASSPGDPYEQYF | TGTGCCAGCAGCCCAGGGGACCCCTACGAGCAGTACTTC
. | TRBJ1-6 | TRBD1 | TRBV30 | CAWRGTGPSSYNSPLHF | TGTGCCTGGAGGGGGACAGGGCCTAGCTCCTATAATTCACCCCTCCACTTT
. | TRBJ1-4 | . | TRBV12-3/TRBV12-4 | CASSFEENEKLFF | TGTGCCAGCAGTTTTGAGGAAAATGAAAAACTGTTTTTT
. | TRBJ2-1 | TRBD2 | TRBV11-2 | CASSLVPGLGRALGSEQFF | TGTGCCAGCAGCTTAGTGCCAGGACTCGGGAGGGCGTTGGGTAGTGAGCAGTTCTTC
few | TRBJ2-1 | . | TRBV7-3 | CASSLRRGDSYNEQFF | TGTGCCAGCAGCTTAAGGCGGGGAGATTCCTACAATGAGCAGTTCTTC
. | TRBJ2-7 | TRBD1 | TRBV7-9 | CASSRDRLTYEQYF | TGTGCCAGCAGCCGGGACAGGCTAACCTACGAGCAGTACTTC
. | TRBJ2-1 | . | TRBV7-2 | CASSLAGVNQFYNEQFF | TGTGCCAGCAGCTTAGCGGGAGTCAACCAGTTCTACAATGAGCAGTTCTTC
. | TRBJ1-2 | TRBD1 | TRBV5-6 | CASSPGTGVGYTF | TGTGCCAGCAGCCCCGGGACAGGCGTTGGCTACACCTTC
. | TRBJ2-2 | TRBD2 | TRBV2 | CASDGRTSGGAGELFF | TGTGCCAGCGATGGAAGGACTAGCGGGGGAGCCGGGGAGCTGTTTTTT
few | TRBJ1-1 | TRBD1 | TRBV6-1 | CASSETSTGAGVGEAFF | TGTGCCAGCAGTGAAACTTCGACAGGGGCCGGGGTCGGGGAAGCTTTCTTT
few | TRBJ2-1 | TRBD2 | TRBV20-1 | CSASGSVAGGTLPNFNEQFF | TGCAGTGCTAGTGGCTCTGTAGCGGGAGGGACTTTACCCAATTTCAATGAGCAGTTCTTC
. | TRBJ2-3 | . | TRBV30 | CAWSIPDRSVSTDTQYF | TGTGCCTGGAGTATTCCAGATAGGAGCGTTAGCACAGATACGCAGTATTTT
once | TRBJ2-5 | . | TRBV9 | CASSVGSGNGQETQYF | TGTGCCAGCAGCGTGGGGTCGGGGAATGGTCAAGAGACCCAGTACTTC
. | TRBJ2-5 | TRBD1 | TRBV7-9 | CASSASIAGGRETQYF | TGTGCCAGCAGCGCCTCGATCGCAGGGGGCCGGGAGACCCAGTACTTC
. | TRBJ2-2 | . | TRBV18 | CASSPKTGTTGELFF | TGTGCCAGCTCGCCCAAGACAGGTACCACCGGGGAGCTGTTTTTT
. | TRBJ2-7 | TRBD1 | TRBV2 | CASSLTGQGFYEQYF | TGTGCCAGCAGCCTGACCGGACAGGGGTTCTACGAGCAGTACTTC
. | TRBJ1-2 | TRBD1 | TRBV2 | CASSGTGSLNYGYTF | TGTGCCAGCAGTGGGACAGGGAGCCTTAACTATGGCTACACCTTC
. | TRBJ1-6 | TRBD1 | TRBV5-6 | CASSLGTGYNSPLHF | TGTGCCAGCAGCTTGGGGACAGGCTATAATTCACCCCTCCACTTT
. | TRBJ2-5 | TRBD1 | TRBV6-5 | CASRNSHRGRETQYF | TGTGCCAGCCGAAATTCTCACAGGGGCCGAGAGACCCAGTACTTC
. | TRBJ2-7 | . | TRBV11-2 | CASSTRLVSSYEQYF | TGTGCCAGCAGCACGAGACTAGTGAGCTCCTACGAGCAGTACTTC
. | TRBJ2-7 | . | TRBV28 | CASQIDGIYEQYF | TGTGCCAGCCAGATTGACGGGATCTACGAGCAGTACTTC
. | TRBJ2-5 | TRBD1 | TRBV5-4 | CASSPRQGRQETQYF | TGTGCCAGCAGCCCTCGACAGGGCCGTCAAGAGACCCAGTACTTC
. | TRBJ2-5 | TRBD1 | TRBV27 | CASSGQGAIGTQYF | TGTGCCAGCAGTGGACAGGGGGCGATCGGGACCCAGTACTTC
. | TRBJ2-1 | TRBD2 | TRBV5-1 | CASSLALAGDNEQFF | TGCGCCAGCAGCTTGGCACTAGCGGGGGACAATGAGCAGTTCTTC
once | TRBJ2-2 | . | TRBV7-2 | CASSLVGAGKTGELFF | TGTGCCAGCAGCTTAGTTGGGGCAGGGAAGACCGGGGAGCTGTTTTTT
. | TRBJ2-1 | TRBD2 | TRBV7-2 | CASSQGLAGGLYNEQFF | TGTGCCAGCAGCCAAGGACTAGCGGGAGGTCTTTACAATGAGCAGTTCTTC
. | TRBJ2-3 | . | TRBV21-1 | CASMRRGTDTQYF | TGTGCCAGCATGAGGCGGGGCACAGATACGCAGTATTTT
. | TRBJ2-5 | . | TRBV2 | CASRSSGQETQYF | TGTGCCAGCAGATCGAGCGGCCAAGAGACCCAGTACTTC
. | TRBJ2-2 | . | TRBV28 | CASSSNPTRELFF | TGTGCCAGCAGCTCTAACCCCACGCGGGAGCTGTTTTTT
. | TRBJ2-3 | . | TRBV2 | CASSESLGPGTQYF | TGTGCCAGCAGTGAGTCGCTAGGCCCCGGTACGCAGTATTTT
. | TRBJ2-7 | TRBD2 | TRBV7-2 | CASSLGGLATYEQYF | TGTGCCAGCAGCTTAGGTGGACTAGCGACCTACGAGCAGTACTTC
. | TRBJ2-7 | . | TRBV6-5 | CASSYQRRVGEQYF | TGTGCCAGCAGTTACCAGCGCAGGGTAGGCGAGCAGTACTTC
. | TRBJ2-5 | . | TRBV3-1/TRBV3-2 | CASSQVAPLTQYF | TGTGCCAGCAGCCAAGTAGCCCCGCTGACCCAGTACTTC
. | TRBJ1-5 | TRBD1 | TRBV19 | CASSDLLDRDSNQPQHF | TGTGCCAGTAGCGACCTACTCGACAGGGATAGCAATCAGCCCCAGCATTTT
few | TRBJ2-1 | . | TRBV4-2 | CASSQDEATIWEQFF | TGTGCCAGCAGCCAAGATGAGGCCACTATTTGGGAGCAGTTCTTC
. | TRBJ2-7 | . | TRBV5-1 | CASSQLTVEGRDEQYF | TGCGCCAGCAGCCAGCTGACAGTCGAAGGTCGGGACGAGCAGTACTTC
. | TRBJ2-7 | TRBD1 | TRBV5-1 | CASSTDRGLVEQYF | TGCGCCAGCAGCACGGACAGGGGGCTTGTCGAGCAGTACTTC
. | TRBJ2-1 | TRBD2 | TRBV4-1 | CASSQGLSGSSYNEQFF | TGCGCCAGCAGCCAAGGTTTAAGCGGGAGCTCCTACAATGAGCAGTTCTTC